The present TCR beta chain was sequenced within a study of technical replicates of blood from a handful of donors. Here immunoSEQ multiplex PCR was the method, and the copy in TCRdb shows in-frame clones only, minus some. The data show about 74,000 clones, with approximately 95% seen just once and roughly 0.26% held by the top ten. The CDR3 has 19 residues. Germline lookup yields CDR1 SEHNR and CDR2 FQNEAQ (reference sequence). The ends lost 3 bases at V and 4 bases at J; junction bases unmatched: 16. The genes are TRBV7-9 and TRBJ2-4; 9 bases match TRBD2. This TCR derives from a human donor in good health. Material for sequencing was T cells isolated from PBMCs. CDR3 nucleotides: TGTGCCAGCAGCTTTCCTCCTCTCGGCGGGAGGGCCCCGAAAAACATTCAGTACTTC. Protein: CASSFPPLGGRAPKNIQYF.